Shown below are 2 T cell receptor beta chains from a single sample sequenced in a study of shared clonotypes between healthy human individuals. Sequenced by immunoSEQ multiplex PCR; TCRdb stores in-frame clones only, minus some. The sample contains fewer than 1.6 million clones, approximately 98.5% of which appear only once. Material for sequencing was naive CD4+ T cells sorted from blood. Subset denoted: CD45RA+ positively selected. The receptors shown here come from a man aged 25 to 45 in good health.

This clone was seen once. This sequence joins TRBV10-3 and TRBJ1-2; 7 nucleotides agree with TRBD1. Per germline, CDR1 ENHRY and CDR2 SYGVKD. The CDR3 is made up of 13 amino acids. J gave up 2 bases and V 4 bases, and 1 base lay outside the gene matches. This CDR3 is CAISGQGNYGYTF. The CDR3 DNA sequence: TGTGCCATCAGTGGACAGGGAAACTATGGCTACACCTTC.

The genes are TRBV6-6 and TRBJ2-6, with a weak D call TRBD2 (5 bases). The germline V gene has CDR1 MNHNY and CDR2 SVGAGI (reference sequence). Trimming cost V 5 bases and J 0 bases, with 11 bases left between them. CDR3 size: 16 residues. The CDR3 loop reads CASSHGRGSGANVLTF. The CDR3 bases are TGTGCCAGCAGTCACGGCCGGGGCTCTGGGGCCAACGTCCTGACTTTC.